This T cell receptor beta chain was recovered during a study of CD8 T cells in ankylosing spondylitis. General observations from the study: For ankylosing spondylitis blood, a TCR beta motif of several highly homologous variants appeared characteristic.

This clonotype showed up many times. What it binds is unknown. TCRdb redid the calling of the 5' RACE reads with MiXCR, one entry per CDR3 protein. In the table there are about 840,000 distinct CDR3 sequences, roughly 12% of which are singletons. J lost 4 bases, V lost 6 bases, and 5 bases had no gene match. The CDR3 is made up of 13 amino acids. Looked up from germline, CDR1 is SQVTM and CDR2 is ANQGSEA. Material: blood, either unsorted or a sorted T cell fraction (not recorded which). The source of this sequence is a male donor with ankylosing spondylitis. The chain joins TRBV29-1 to TRBJ2-1; 8 bases are a match to TRBD2. The chain's CDR3 is CSVQTSAYNEQFF. CDR3 sequence (DNA): TGCAGCGTCCAGACTAGCGCTTACAATGAGCAGTTCTTC.